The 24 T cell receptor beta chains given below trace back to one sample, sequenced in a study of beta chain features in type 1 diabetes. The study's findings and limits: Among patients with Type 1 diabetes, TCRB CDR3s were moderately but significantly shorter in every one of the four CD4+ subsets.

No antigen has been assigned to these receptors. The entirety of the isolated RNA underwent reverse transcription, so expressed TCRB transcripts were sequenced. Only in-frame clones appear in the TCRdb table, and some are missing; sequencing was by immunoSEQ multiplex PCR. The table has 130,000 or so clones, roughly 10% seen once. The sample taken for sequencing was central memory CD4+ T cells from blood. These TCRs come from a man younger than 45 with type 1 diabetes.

In nucleotides, the CDR3 is TGCGCCAGCAGCCGAGACAGGGTTATCACTGAAGCTTTCTTT. It specifies CASSRDRVITEAFF. This rearrangement joins TRBV4-3 to TRBJ1-1, with 7 bases lining up with TRBD1. The length of the CDR3 is 14 residues. Germline trimming cut 4 bases from V and 4 bases from J; bases unmatched to any gene: 6. In germline, CDR1 is LGHNA, CDR2 YSLEER.

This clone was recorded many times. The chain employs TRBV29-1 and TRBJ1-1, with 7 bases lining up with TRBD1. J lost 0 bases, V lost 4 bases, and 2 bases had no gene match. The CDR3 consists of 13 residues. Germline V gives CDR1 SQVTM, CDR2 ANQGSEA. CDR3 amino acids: CSVGDSMNTEAFF. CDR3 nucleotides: TGCAGCGTTGGGGACAGCATGAACACTGAAGCTTTCTTT.

The CDR3 nucleotides read TGTGCCAGCAGCTTCTACGACAGACCTGGAAACACCATATATTTT. Encoded protein: CASSFYDRPGNTIYF. The chain couples TRBV5-4 to TRBJ1-3; tentative D call: TRBD1 (5 bases). CDR1 and CDR2 (germline): SGHNT, YYREEE (reference sequence). The CDR3 has 15 amino acids. Deletions cut 2 bases from V and 2 bases from J, with 11 bases between.

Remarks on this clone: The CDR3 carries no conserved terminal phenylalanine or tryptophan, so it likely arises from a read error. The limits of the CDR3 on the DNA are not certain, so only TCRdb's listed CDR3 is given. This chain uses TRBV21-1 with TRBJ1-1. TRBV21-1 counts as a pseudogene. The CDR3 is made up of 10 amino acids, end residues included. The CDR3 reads CASSPLGFTE.

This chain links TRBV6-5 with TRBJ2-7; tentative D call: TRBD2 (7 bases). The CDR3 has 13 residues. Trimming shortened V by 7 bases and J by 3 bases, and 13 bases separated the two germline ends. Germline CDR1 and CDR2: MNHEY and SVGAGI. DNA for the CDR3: TGTGCCAGCAACGAAGGGGGGGTCTACGAGCAGTACTTC. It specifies CASNEGGVYEQYF.

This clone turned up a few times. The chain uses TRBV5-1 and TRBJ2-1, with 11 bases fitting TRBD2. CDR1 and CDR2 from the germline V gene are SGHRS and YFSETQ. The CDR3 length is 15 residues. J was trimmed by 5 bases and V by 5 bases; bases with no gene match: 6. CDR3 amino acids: CASRPTSGVNNEQFF. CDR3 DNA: TGCGCCAGCAGACCGACTAGCGGGGTCAACAATGAGCAGTTCTTC.

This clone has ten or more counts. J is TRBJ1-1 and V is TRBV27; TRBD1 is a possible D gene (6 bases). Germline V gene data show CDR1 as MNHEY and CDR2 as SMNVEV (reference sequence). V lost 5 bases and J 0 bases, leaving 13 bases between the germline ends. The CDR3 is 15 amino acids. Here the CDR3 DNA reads TGTGCCAGCAGTCGACAAACAGGGATGAACACTGAAGCTTTCTTT. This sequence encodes CASSRQTGMNTEAFF.

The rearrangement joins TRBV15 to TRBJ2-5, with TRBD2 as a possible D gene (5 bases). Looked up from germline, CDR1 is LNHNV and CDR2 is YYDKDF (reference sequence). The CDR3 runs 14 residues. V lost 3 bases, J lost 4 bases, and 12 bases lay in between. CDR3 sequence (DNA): TGTGCCACCAGCAGCGCGGTGGGGAGAGAGACCCAGTACTTC. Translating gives CATSSAVGRETQYF.

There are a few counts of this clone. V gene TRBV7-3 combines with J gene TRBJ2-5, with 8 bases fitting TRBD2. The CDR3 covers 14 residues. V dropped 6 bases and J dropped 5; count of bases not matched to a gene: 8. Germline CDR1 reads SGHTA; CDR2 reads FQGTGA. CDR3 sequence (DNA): TGTGCCAGCAGTCCGGGGGGGCATCGGGAGACCCAGTACTTC. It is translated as CASSPGGHRETQYF.

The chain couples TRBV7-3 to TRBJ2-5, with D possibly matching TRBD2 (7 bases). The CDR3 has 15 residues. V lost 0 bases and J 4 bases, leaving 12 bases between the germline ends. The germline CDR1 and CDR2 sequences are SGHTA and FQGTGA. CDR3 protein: CASSLTAGARETQYF. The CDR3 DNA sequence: TGTGCCAGCAGCTTAACTGCGGGGGCGAGAGAGACCCAGTACTTC.

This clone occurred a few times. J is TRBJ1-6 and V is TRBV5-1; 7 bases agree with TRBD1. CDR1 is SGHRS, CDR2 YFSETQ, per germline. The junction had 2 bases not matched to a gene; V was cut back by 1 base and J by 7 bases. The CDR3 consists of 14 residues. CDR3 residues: CASSLQQGNSPLHF. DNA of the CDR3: TGCGCCAGCAGCTTGCAACAGGGGAATTCACCCCTCCACTTT.

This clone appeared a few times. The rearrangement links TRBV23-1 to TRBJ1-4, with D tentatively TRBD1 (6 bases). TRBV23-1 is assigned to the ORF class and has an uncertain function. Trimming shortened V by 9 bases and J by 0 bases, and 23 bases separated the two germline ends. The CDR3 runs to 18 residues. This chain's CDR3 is CARTLRQDFPTTNEKLFF. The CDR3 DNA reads TGCGCCAGGACCCTTCGACAGGACTTTCCTACAACTAATGAAAAACTGTTTTTT.

As DNA, the CDR3 is TGTGCCAGCAGCAAGGGCGCGGGGGGGGGCACAGATACGCAGTATTTT. Translated, it gives CASSKGAGGGTDTQYF. This chain joins TRBV5-4 and TRBJ2-3, with 9 bases that match TRBD2. Trimming took 4 bases from V and 1 from J; bases not matched to a gene: 7. The CDR3 sequence is 16 residues long. Germline V gives CDR1 SGHNT, CDR2 YYREEE (reference sequence).

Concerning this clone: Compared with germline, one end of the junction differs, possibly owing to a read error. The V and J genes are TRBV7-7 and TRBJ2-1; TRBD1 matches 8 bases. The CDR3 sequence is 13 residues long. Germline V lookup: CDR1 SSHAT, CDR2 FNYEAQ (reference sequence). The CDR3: CASSPDRGDEQFF. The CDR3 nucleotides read TGTGCTAGCAGCCCAGACAGGGGCGATGAGCAGTTCTTC.

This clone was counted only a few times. In DNA form, the CDR3 reads TGTGCCATCAGTGAATCAACAGGAGCAACTAATGAAAAACTGTTTTTT. Protein product: CAISESTGATNEKLFF. This sequence joins TRBV10-3 and TRBJ1-4, with TRBD1 as a possible D gene (5 bases). The CDR3 runs 16 residues. The germline V and J ends were trimmed by 3 bases and 0 bases, with 11 bases remaining between them. CDR1 is ENHRY, CDR2 SYGVKD, per germline.

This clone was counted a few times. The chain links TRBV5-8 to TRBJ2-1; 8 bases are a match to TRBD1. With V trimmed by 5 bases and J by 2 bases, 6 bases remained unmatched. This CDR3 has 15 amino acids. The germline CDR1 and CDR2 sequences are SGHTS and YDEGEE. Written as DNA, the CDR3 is TGTGCCAGCAGGAGTACAGGGGGACCCTACAATGAGCAGTTCTTC. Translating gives CASRSTGGPYNEQFF. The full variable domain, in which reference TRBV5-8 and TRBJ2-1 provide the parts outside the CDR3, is EAGVTQSPTHLIKTRGQQATLRCSPISGHTSVYWYQQALGLGLQFLLWYDEGEERNRGNFPPRFSGRQFPNYSSELNVNALELEDSALYLCASRSTGGPYNEQFFGPGTRLTVL.

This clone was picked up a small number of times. As DNA, the CDR3 is TGTGCCAGCAGCTTCGGGGCAGATACGCAGTATTTT. Its translation: CASSFGADTQYF. The chain carries TRBV7-2 and TRBJ2-3, with a tentative D call TRBD2 (5 bases). Trimming removed 3 bases at V and 4 bases at J, with 5 bases between. In germline, CDR1 is SGHTA, CDR2 FQGNSA. This CDR3 is built from 12 residues. The whole variable domain, filled in from reference TRBV7-2 and TRBJ2-3, reads GAGVSQSPSNKVTEKGKDVELRCDPISGHTALYWYRQSLGQGLEFLIYFQGNSAPDKSGLPSDRFSAERTGGSVSTLTIQRTQQEDSAVYLCASSFGADTQYFGPGTRLTVL.

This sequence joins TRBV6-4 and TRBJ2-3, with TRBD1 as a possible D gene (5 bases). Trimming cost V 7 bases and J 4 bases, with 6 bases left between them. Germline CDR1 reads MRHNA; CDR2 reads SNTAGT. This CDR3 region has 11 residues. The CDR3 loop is CASKGPDTQYF. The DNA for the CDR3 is TGTGCCAGCAAGGGGCCAGATACGCAGTATTTT.

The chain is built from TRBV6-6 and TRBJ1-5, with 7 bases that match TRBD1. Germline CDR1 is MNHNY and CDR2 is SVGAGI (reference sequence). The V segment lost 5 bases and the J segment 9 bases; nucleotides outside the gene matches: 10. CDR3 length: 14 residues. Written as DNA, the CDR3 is TGTGCCAGCAGTGTCGGAGGGGGCCGGCGGCCCCAGCATTTT. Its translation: CASSVGGGRRPQHF.

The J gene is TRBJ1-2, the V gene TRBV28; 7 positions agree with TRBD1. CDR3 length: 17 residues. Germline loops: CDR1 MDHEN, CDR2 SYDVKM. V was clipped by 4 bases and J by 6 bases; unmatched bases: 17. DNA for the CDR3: TGTGCCAGCAGTTCCCGCGGAGGGGGCGGTCTGAGAAATGGCTACACCTTC. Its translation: CASSSRGGGGLRNGYTF.

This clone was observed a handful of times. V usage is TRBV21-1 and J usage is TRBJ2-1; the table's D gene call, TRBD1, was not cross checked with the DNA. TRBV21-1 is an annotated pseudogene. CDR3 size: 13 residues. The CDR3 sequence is CASKRDSNNEQFF. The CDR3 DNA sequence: TGTGCCAGCAAACGGGACAGCAACAATGAGCAGTTCTTC.

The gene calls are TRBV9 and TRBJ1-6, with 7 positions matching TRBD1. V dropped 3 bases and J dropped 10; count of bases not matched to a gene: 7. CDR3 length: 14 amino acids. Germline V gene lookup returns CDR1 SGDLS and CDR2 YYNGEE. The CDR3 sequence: CASSATGIGSPLHF. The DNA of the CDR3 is TGTGCCAGCAGCGCGACAGGGATTGGCTCACCCCTCCACTTT.

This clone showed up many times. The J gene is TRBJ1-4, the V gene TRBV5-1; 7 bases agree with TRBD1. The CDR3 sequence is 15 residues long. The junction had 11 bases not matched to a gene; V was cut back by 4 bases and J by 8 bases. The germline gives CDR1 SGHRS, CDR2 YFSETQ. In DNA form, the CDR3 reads TGCGCCAGCAGCCCCGGGACAGCCGGTGGAGAAAAACTGTTTTTT. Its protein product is CASSPGTAGGEKLFF.

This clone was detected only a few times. CDR3 DNA sequence: TGTGCCAGCAAGACTATCTACCCTTCGGATGGCTACACCTTC. Amino acid sequence: CASKTIYPSDGYTF. J is TRBJ1-2 and V is TRBV28; no clear D. This CDR3 has 14 amino acids. Trimming stripped 7 bases from V and 6 bases from J, with 18 bases between. CDR1 and CDR2 from the germline V gene are MDHEN and SYDVKM.